This paragraph covers one T cell receptor (beta chain) sequence. Measured with immunoSEQ multiplex PCR; TCRdb has only the in-frame clones, and not every one. This sample yields 90,000 or so clones, of which roughly 89% are seen a single time; under 2% belongs to the top ten. These data are taken from a study of OX40 agonist ivuxolimab in advanced cancers. This receptor was obtained from an adult with an advanced solid tumor such as melanoma, head and neck, liver or kidney cancer. The starting material was CD4+ or CD8+ T cells sorted from blood, obtained in a trial of the OX40 agonist ivuxolimab.

This CDR3 reads CASSLGRNKNIQYF. The CDR3 bases are TGCGCCAGCAGCCTTGGACGGAACAAAAACATTCAGTACTTC. The chain combines TRBV5-1 with TRBJ2-4; unclear D gene. V dropped 4 bases and J dropped 3 bases, with 11 bases sitting between them. The CDR3 is 14 residues long. CDR1 and CDR2 (germline): SGHRS, YFSETQ.